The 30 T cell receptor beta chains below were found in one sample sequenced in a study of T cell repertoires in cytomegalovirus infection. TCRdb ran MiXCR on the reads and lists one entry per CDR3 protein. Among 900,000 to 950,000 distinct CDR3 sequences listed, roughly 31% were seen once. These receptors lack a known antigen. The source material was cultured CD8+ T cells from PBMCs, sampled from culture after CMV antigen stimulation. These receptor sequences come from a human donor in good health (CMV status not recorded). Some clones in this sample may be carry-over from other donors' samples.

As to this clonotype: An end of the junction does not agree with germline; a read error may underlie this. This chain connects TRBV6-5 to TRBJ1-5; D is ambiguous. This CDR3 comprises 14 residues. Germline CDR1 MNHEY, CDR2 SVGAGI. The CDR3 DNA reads TGTGCCAGCAGTTACTCAGGCAGTAATCAGCCCCGGCATTTT. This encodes CASSYSGSNQPRHF.

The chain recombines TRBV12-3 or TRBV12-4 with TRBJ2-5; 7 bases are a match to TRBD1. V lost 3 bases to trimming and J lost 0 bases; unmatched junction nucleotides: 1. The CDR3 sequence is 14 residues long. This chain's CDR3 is CASSFGQDQETQYF. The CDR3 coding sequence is TGTGCCAGCAGTTTTGGACAGGACCAAGAGACCCAGTACTTC.

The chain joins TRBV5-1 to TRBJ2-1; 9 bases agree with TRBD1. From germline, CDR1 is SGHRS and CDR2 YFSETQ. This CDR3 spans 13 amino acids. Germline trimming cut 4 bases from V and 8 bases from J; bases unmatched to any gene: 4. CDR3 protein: CASSTGQGDEQFF. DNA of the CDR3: TGCGCCAGCAGCACGGGACAGGGCGATGAGCAGTTCTTC.

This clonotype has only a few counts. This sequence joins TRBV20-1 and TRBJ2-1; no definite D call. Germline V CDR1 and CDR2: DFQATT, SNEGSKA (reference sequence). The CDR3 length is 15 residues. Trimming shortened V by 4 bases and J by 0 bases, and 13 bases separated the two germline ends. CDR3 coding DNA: TGCAGTGCTATAGTCGACGTGAGCTCCTACAATGAGCAGTTCTTC. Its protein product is CSAIVDVSSYNEQFF.

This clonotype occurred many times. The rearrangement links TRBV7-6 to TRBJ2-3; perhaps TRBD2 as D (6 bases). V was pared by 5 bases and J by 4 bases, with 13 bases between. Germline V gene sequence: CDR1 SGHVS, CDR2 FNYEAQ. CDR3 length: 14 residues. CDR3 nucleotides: TGTGCCAGCAGCCCCCTGGGAGGCTCAGATACGCAGTATTTT. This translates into CASSPLGGSDTQYF.

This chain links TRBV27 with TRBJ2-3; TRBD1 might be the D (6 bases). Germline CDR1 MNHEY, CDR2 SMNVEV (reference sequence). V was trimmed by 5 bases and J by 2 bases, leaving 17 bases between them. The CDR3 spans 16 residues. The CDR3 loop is CASSPSDSPPTDTQYF. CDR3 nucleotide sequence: TGTGCCAGCAGTCCCTCGGACAGCCCCCCCACAGATACGCAGTATTTT.

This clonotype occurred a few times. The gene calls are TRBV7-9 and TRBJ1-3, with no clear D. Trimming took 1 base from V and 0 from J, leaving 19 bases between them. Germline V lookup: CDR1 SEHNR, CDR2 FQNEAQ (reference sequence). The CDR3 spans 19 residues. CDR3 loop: CASSLGGGPHQTSGNTIYF. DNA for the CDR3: TGTGCCAGCAGCTTAGGGGGAGGACCGCATCAAACCTCTGGAAACACCATATATTTT.

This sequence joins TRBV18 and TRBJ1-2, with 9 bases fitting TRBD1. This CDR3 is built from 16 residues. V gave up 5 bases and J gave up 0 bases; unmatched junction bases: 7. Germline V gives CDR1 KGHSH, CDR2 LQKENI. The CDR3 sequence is CASSEDRGHANYGYTF. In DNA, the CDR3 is TGTGCCAGCTCAGAGGACAGGGGCCACGCTAACTATGGCTACACCTTC. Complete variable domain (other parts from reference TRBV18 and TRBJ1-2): NAGVMQNPRHLVRRRGQEARLRCSPMKGHSHVYWYRQLPEEGLKFMVYLQKENIIDESGMPKERFSAEFPKEGPSILRIQQVVRGDSAAYFCASSEDRGHANYGYTFGSGTRLTVV.

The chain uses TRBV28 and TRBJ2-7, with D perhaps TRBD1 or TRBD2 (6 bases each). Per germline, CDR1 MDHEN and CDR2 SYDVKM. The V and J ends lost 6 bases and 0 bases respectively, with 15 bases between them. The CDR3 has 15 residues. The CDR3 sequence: CASSPGRDNSYEQYV. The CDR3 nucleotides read TGTGCCAGCAGCCCCGGGCGGGACAACTCCTACGAGCAGTACGTC.

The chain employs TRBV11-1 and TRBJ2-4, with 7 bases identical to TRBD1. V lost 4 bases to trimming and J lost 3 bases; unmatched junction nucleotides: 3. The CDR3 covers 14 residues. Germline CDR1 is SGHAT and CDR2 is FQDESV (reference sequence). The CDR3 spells CASSSDRDKNIQYF. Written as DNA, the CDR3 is TGTGCCAGCAGCTCAGACAGGGACAAAAACATTCAGTACTTC.

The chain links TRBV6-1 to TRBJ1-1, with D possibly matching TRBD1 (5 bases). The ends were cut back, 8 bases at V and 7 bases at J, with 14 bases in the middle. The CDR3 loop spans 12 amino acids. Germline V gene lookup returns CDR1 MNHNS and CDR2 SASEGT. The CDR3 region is CASVFQGREAFF. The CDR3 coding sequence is TGTGCCAGCGTATTCCAGGGTCGTGAAGCTTTCTTT.

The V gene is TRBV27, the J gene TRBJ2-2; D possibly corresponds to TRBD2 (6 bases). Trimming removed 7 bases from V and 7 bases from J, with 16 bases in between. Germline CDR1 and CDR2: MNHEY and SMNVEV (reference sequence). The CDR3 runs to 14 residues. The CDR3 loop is CASTYAGTVGELFF. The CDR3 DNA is TGTGCCAGCACCTATGCGGGGACGGTCGGGGAGCTGTTTTTT.

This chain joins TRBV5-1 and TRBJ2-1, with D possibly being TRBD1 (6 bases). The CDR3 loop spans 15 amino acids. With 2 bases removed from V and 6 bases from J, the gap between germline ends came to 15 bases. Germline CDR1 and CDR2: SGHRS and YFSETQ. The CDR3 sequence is CASSFSQGIGNEQFF. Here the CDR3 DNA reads TGCGCCAGCAGCTTCTCACAGGGTATCGGCAATGAGCAGTTCTTC.

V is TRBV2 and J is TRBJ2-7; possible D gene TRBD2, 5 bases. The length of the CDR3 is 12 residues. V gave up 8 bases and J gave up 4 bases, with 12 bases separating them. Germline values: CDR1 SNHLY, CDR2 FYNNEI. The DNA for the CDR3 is TGTGCCAGCCGAGGGAAAGTTTACGAGCAGTACTTC. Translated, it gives CASRGKVYEQYF.

The CDR3 loop is CASSDGDSLDEQFF. CDR3 nucleotide sequence: TGTGCCAGCAGTGATGGTGATAGCCTGGATGAGCAGTTCTTC. This chain links TRBV6-4 with TRBJ2-1; D is uncertain. The CDR3 is 14 amino acids. From germline, CDR1 is MRHNA and CDR2 SNTAGT. V was shortened by 3 bases and J by 8 bases, with 14 bases between the two germline ends.

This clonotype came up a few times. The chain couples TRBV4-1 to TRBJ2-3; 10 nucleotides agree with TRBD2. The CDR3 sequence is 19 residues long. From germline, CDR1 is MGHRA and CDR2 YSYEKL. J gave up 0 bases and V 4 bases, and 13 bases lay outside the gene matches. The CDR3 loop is CASSLFLAGDPRSTDTQYF. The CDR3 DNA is TGCGCCAGCAGCCTATTTCTAGCGGGGGATCCGCGTAGCACAGATACGCAGTATTTT.

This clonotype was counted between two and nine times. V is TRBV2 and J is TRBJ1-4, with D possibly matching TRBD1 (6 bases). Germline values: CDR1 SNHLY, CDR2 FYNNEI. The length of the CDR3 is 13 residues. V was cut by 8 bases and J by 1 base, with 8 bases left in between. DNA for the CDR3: TGTGCCAGCGAGGGGGAAACTAATGAAAAACTGTTTTTT. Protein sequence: CASEGETNEKLFF.

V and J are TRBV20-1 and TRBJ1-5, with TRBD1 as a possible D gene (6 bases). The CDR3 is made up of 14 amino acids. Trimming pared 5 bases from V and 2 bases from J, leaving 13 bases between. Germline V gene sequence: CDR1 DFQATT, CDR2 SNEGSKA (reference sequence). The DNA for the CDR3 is TGCAGTGCTGCGCCTTACAGGGGCAATCAGCCCCAGCATTTT. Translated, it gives CSAAPYRGNQPQHF.

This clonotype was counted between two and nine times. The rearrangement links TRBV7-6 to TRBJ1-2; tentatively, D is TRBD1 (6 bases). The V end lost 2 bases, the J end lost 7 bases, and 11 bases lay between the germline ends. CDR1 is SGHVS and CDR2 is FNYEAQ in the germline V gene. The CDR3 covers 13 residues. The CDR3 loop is CASSLTGLAGYTF. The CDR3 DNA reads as TGTGCCAGCAGCTTAACAGGGCTGGCTGGCTACACCTTC.

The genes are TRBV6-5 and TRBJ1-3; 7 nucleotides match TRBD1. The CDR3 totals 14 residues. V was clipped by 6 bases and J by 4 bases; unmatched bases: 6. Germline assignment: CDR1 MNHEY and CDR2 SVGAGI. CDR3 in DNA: TGTGCCAGCAGGTTAGAACAGGGGGGAAACACCATATATTTT. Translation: CASRLEQGGNTIYF.

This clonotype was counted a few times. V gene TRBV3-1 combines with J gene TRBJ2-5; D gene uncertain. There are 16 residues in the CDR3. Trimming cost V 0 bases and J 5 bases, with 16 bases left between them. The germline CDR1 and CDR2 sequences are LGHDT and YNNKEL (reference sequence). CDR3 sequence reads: CASSQDNGPSRETQYF. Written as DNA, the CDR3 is TGTGCCAGCAGCCAAGATAACGGACCCAGTAGGGAGACCCAGTACTTC.

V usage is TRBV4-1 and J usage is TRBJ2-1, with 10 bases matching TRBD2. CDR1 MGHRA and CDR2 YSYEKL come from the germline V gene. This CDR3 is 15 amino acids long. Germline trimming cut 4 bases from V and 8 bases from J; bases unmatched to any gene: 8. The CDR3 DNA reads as TGCGCCAGCAGCCGGCAGCGGGGGGGCCGGGATGAGCAGTTCTTC. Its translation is CASSRQRGGRDEQFF.

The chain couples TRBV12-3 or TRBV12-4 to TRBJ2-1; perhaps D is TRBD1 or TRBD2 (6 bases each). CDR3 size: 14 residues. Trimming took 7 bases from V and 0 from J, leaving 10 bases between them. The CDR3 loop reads CASNGGSSYNEQFF. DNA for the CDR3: TGTGCCAGCAACGGGGGCTCCTCCTACAATGAGCAGTTCTTC.

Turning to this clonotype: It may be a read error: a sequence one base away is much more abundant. As DNA, the CDR3 is TGTGCCAGCAGCTGTGGGACATCGGCCAACAATGAGCAGTTCTTC. Translating it yields CASSCGTSANNEQFF. This chain uses TRBV7-2 with TRBJ2-1; weak D call: TRBD1 (6 bases). The germline CDR1 and CDR2 sequences are SGHTA and FQGNSA. The CDR3 consists of 15 residues. Trimming pared 4 bases from V and 5 bases from J, leaving 15 bases between.

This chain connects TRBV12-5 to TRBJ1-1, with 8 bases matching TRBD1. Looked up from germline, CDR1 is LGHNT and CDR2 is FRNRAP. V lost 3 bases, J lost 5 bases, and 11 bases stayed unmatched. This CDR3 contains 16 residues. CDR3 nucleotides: TGTGCTAGTGGTTTCGCCCCGACAGGGGACGCAACTGAAGCTTTCTTT. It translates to CASGFAPTGDATEAFF.

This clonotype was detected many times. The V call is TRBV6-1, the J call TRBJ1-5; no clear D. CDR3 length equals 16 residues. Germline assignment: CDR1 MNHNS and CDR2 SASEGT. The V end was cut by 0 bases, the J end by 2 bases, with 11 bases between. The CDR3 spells CASSEAPGMGNQPQHF. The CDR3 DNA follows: TGTGCCAGCAGTGAAGCCCCGGGGATGGGCAATCAGCCCCAGCATTTT.

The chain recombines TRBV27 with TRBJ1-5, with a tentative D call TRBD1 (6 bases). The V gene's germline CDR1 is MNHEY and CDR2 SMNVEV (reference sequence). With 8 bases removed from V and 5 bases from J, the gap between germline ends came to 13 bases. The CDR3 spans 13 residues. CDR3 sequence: CASGYREDQPQHF. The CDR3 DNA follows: TGTGCCAGCGGGTACAGGGAGGATCAGCCCCAGCATTTT.

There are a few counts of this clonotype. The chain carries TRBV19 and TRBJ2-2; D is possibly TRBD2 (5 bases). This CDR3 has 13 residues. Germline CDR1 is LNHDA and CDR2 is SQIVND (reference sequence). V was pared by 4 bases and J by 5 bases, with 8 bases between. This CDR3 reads CASSNGLTGELFF. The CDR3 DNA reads TGTGCCAGTAGTAATGGACTGACCGGGGAGCTGTTTTTT.

In DNA, the CDR3 is TGTGCCAGCAGTTACCGAGCCCCGGCCGGCTATGGCTACACCTTC. This gives the protein CASSYRAPAGYGYTF. V and J are TRBV6-6 and TRBJ1-2, with D unresolved. The germline gives CDR1 MNHNY, CDR2 SVGAGI (reference sequence). The CDR3 runs 15 residues. V shed 2 bases and J shed 4 bases, with 14 bases lying between them.

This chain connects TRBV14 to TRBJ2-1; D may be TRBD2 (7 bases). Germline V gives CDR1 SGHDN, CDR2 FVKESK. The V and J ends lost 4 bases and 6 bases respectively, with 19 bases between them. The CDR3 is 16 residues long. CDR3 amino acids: CASSPRRGGSSNEQFF. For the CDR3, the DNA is TGTGCCAGCAGCCCACGTCGCGGGGGCTCGTCCAATGAGCAGTTCTTC.